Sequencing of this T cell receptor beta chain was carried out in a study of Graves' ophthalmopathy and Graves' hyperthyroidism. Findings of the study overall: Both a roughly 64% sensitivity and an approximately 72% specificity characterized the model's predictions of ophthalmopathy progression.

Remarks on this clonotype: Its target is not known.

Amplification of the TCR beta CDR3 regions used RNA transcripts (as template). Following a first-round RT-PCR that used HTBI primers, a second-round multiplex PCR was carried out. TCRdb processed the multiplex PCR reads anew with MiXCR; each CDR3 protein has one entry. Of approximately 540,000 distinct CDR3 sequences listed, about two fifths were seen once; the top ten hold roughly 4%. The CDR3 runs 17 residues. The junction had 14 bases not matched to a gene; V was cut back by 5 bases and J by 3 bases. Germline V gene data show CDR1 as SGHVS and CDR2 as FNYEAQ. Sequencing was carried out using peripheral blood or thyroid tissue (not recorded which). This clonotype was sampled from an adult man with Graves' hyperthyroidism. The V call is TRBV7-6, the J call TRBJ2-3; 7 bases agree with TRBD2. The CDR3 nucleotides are TGTGCCAGCAGCCCCTTAGCGGGTCCGGAGCAGACAGATACGCAGTATTTT. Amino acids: CASSPLAGPEQTDTQYF.